Here is one T cell receptor (beta chain) with its context. This clonotype was counted ten times or more. The target of this receptor is not known. No base quality values were provided; no much bigger clone lies one nucleotide off. TCR beta CDR3 regions were amplified from RNA transcripts. For the first round of RT-PCR on the TCR CDR3, the HTBI primer set was used together with the Qiagen OneStep RT-PCR kit. Libraries were constructed in a second round of multiplex PCR, after which size selection and purification were performed. Paired-end sequencing of the libraries was performed with 100 bp reads on an Illumina HiSeq2000. The authors processed their data as follows. Raw data were processed with SOAPnuke, discarding reads with adapters, uncalled bases, mean Phred below 15, or no exact constant-primer or identifier match. High-quality paired reads were merged using COPE v1.2.5, and each unique nucleotide sequence was defined as a clonotype. Clonotypes were aligned to IMGT TRBV, TRBD and TRBJ reference segments using MiTCR v1.1. The analysis was restricted to V-J combinations with a frequency above 0.0001, which together covered 99.2% of the repertoires. A TCS score was defined as the ratio of F50 (clonal expansion) to E x V (chaos), with BLOSUM62-based TCRdist applied between CDR3 peptides within each V-J. Welch's t-statistics and random forest reduced around 510 V-J features to about 12, which were used in a naive Bayes classifier (R e1071). The public reads were run again by TCRdb, first through fastp at Q25 and then through MiXCR, and only productive beta chains were kept. For every CDR3 protein sequence, its rows merge into one entry that carries the most common genes and DNA. The V and J calls were not made by the authors but by TCRdb's processing. The sample table shows around 350,000 distinct CDR3 sequences, and about 20% are seen once. The leading ten clones occupy about 4% of the sample.

Stable Graves' hyperthyroidism was defined as no progression to ophthalmopathy during 18 months of follow-up. Hyperthyroidism patients were aged 18 to 65 years and newly diagnosed, with disease duration of less than 2 months. Any patient with an uncontrolled infection, another autoimmune disease, pregnancy or lactation was excluded. Diagnoses were based on clinical symptoms, serum thyroxine and TRAb, thyroid ultrasound and orbital computed tomography. PBMCs were isolated from 8 to 10 ml of fresh peripheral blood by Ficoll-Paque density gradient centrifugation. Total RNA was extracted using Trizol reagent, and RNA quality was assessed on an Agilent 2100 Bioanalyzer. The data derive from a study of T cells in Graves' hyperthyroidism and ophthalmopathy (dated by TCRdb to about 2019). Concerning the study at large: Peripheral blood was sampled at the time of initial diagnosis, prior to any treatment. To identify TCR V-J signatures that set the groups apart, the researchers used a discovery cohort of 95 to 100 patients, made up of 40 to 45 with Graves' ophthalmopathy and some 56 with stable Graves' hyperthyroidism. Whether ophthalmopathy could be predicted prospectively was tested in an independent validation cohort made up of about 18 hyperthyroidism patients plus 17 patients who later progressed to ophthalmopathy. The roughly 90 discovery patients were divided at random into training and test sets in a 7:3 ratio. In about 6 Graves' hyperthyroidism patients, the study also compared T-cell repertoires from thyroid tissue with T-cell repertoires from blood. Following sampling, methimazole starting at 30 mg daily was given to hyperthyroidism patients, and high-dose intravenous methylprednisolone was given to ophthalmopathy patients. The paper reports TCR Vbeta CDR3 sequencing of some 140 peripheral blood samples: under 45 ophthalmopathy, about 75 hyperthyroidism and around 17 progressor patients.

The paper's findings and limits, for the study overall: In cross-validation, a model built on a 13 V-J signature told ophthalmopathy apart from stable hyperthyroidism with under 90% sensitivity and 81% to 82% specificity, and in testing the same model reached 80%/75%. During validation, the model predicted progression to ophthalmopathy a median of about 6.5 months ahead of onset, with roughly 65% sensitivity and 72% to 85% specificity. Blood samples also contained most of the expanded thyroid clonotypes (frequency above 0.001), which suggests that blood repertoires may reflect thyroid immune responses. Sample size was not statistically predetermined, and investigators were not blinded to group allocation.

Trimming costs V 5 bases and J 4 bases, and their ends lie 11 bases apart. CDR1 and CDR2, looked up from the germline V gene, are SGHTA and FQGNSA. Including the terminal cysteine and phenylalanine, the CDR3 comprises 13 residues. Here the CDR3 DNA is all that survives: 39 bases in frame from base 1. The source of this sequence is a woman younger than 35 with Graves' hyperthyroidism. The rearranged segments are TRBV7-2 and TRBJ2-5, with an unclear D gene assignment. The source material was blood. The CDR3 sequence is CASSPSWGETQYF. The DNA sequence is given as TGTGCCAGCAGCCCCAGTTGGGGAGAGACCCAGTACTTC.